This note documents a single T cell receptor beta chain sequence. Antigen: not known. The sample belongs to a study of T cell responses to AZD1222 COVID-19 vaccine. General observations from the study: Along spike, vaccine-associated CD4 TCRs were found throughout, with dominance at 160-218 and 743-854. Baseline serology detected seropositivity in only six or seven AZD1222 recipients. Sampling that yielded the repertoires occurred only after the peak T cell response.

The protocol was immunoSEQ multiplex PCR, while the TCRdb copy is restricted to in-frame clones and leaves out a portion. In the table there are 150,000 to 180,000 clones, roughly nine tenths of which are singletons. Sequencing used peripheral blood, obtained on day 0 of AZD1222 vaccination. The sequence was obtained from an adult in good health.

CDR3 sequence: CATSDSPTNYGYTF. The DNA of the CDR3 is TGTGCCACCAGTGATTCACCGACTAACTATGGCTACACCTTC. This rearrangement joins TRBV24-1 to TRBJ1-2; D ambiguous. V lost 2 bases and J 0 bases, leaving 6 bases between the germline ends. Germline V gene lookup returns CDR1 KGHDR and CDR2 SFDVKD. This CDR3 has 14 amino acids.